A selection of T cell receptor beta chains follows, all from one sample in a study of cytotoxic CD8 clonotypes in ibrutinib-treated CLL. Generated by immunoSEQ multiplex PCR, the TCRdb table keeps only in-frame clones and is missing some. The sample shows approximately 150,000 clones, 70% to 80% of them seen only once. The source material was PBMCs, sampled after 12 months of ibrutinib treatment. These receptors were obtained from a human donor with chronic lymphocytic leukemia. The CDR3 runs from the conserved cysteine through the conserved F or W. Fields, in order: D gene, J gene, V gene, clone size, CDR3 DNA, CDR3 protein. The D gene is left open where the match is weak. Not all rows give a size; the values are once, few, many and, for expanded clones, a class.

d_gene: -
j_gene: TRBJ1-1
v_gene: TRBV6-5
abundance: few
CDR3nt: TGTGCCAGCAGTTACTCGACGGGTGAAGCTTTCTTT
CDR3aa: CASSYSTGEAFF

d_gene: TRBD1
j_gene: TRBJ2-7
v_gene: TRBV7-9
abundance: -
CDR3nt: TGTGCCAGCATGAACCGGGACAGGGGAATTGCGCAGTACTTC
CDR3aa: CASMNRDRGIAQYF

d_gene: TRBD1
j_gene: TRBJ1-5
v_gene: TRBV28
abundance: -
CDR3nt: TGTGCCAGCCTTTATACAGGGGGCGGAAATCAGCCCCAGCATTTT
CDR3aa: CASLYTGGGNQPQHF

d_gene: -
j_gene: TRBJ1-1
v_gene: TRBV7-9
abundance: -
CDR3nt: TGTGCCAGCAGCATTCAGGGAAGCACTGAAGCTTTCTTT
CDR3aa: CASSIQGSTEAFF

d_gene: TRBD2
j_gene: TRBJ2-7
v_gene: TRBV19
abundance: -
CDR3nt: TGTGCCAGTAGTACCTGGCTAGCGGGGGGGCAATACGAGCAGTACTTC
CDR3aa: CASSTWLAGGQYEQYF

d_gene: -
j_gene: TRBJ2-3
v_gene: TRBV30
abundance: -
CDR3nt: TGTGCCTGGAGTCAAGGACTTATACCAGATACGCAGTATTTT
CDR3aa: CAWSQGLIPDTQYF

d_gene: -
j_gene: TRBJ2-7
v_gene: TRBV6-5
abundance: -
CDR3nt: TGTGCCAGCACACCCAACACTCGGAGGGAGCAGTACTTC
CDR3aa: CASTPNTRREQYF

d_gene: -
j_gene: TRBJ1-5
v_gene: TRBV30
abundance: -
CDR3nt: TGTGCCTGGAATCGCCCCGATCGAAATCAGCCCCAGCATTTT
CDR3aa: CAWNRPDRNQPQHF

d_gene: -
j_gene: TRBJ1-4
v_gene: TRBV7-9
abundance: -
CDR3nt: TGTGCCAGCAGCTTAGTCGGTGGGGCGCGCGAAAAACTGTTTTTT
CDR3aa: CASSLVGGAREKLFF

d_gene: TRBD2
j_gene: TRBJ2-5
v_gene: TRBV19
abundance: -
CDR3nt: TGTGCCAGTACCGATACTAGCGGGGGGGTGGAGACCCAGTACTTC
CDR3aa: CASTDTSGGVETQYF

d_gene: TRBD1
j_gene: TRBJ2-6
v_gene: TRBV14
abundance: few
CDR3nt: TGTGCCAGCAGCCAGTACAGGGGTAACTCTGGGGCCAACGTCCTGACTTTC
CDR3aa: CASSQYRGNSGANVLTF

d_gene: TRBD1
j_gene: TRBJ2-7
v_gene: TRBV19
abundance: -
CDR3nt: TGTGCCAGTAGTGAACAGGGGGCCCAGCAGTACTTC
CDR3aa: CASSEQGAQQYF

d_gene: -
j_gene: TRBJ1-2
v_gene: TRBV5-1
abundance: once
CDR3nt: TGCGCCAGCAGCTTGAACGCCATAAGCACCGGGACACTGAATCGGTATGGCTACACCTTC
CDR3aa: CASSLNAISTGTLNRYGYTF

d_gene: -
j_gene: TRBJ2-7
v_gene: TRBV6-6
abundance: -
CDR3nt: TGTGCCAGCAGCAAGACGGGCTCCGAGCAGTACTTC
CDR3aa: CASSKTGSEQYF

d_gene: -
j_gene: TRBJ1-1
v_gene: TRBV7-8
abundance: -
CDR3nt: TGTGCCAGCAGCTCTGGACGTGGGAACACTGAAGCTTTCTTT
CDR3aa: CASSSGRGNTEAFF

d_gene: TRBD2
j_gene: TRBJ2-1
v_gene: TRBV13
abundance: -
CDR3nt: TGTGCCAGCAGTTTCGGGACTAGTGTGGTTGGTTACAATGAGCAGTTCTTC
CDR3aa: CASSFGTSVVGYNEQFF

d_gene: TRBD2
j_gene: TRBJ2-7
v_gene: TRBV28
abundance: -
CDR3nt: TGTGCCAGCAGTCCCTCCGGGACTAGCGGGAGGGTCGAGCAGTACTTC
CDR3aa: CASSPSGTSGRVEQYF

d_gene: TRBD1
j_gene: TRBJ2-2
v_gene: TRBV7-2
abundance: once
CDR3nt: TGTGCCAGCAACCTTAGGGCAGGGGGTTCCGGGGAGCTGTTTTTT
CDR3aa: CASNLRAGGSGELFF

d_gene: TRBD2
j_gene: TRBJ2-3
v_gene: TRBV7-2
abundance: -
CDR3nt: TGTGCCAGCAGCTTAGTCGCTAGCGGGAGGGTTGTCACAGATACGCAGTATTTT
CDR3aa: CASSLVASGRVVTDTQYF

d_gene: TRBD2
j_gene: TRBJ2-3
v_gene: TRBV7-2
abundance: -
CDR3nt: TGTGCCAGCAGCTACACTAGCGGGCCCACAGATACGCAGTATTTT
CDR3aa: CASSYTSGPTDTQYF

d_gene: TRBD1
j_gene: TRBJ2-7
v_gene: TRBV19
abundance: once
CDR3nt: TGTGCCAGCAGCTGGGACAGGACCAACGAGCAGTACTTC
CDR3aa: CASSWDRTNEQYF

d_gene: -
j_gene: TRBJ1-4
v_gene: TRBV30
abundance: -
CDR3nt: TGTGCCTGGAGTTTGATCCAGGGTGCAACTAATGAAAAACTGTTTTTT
CDR3aa: CAWSLIQGATNEKLFF

d_gene: -
j_gene: TRBJ2-7
v_gene: TRBV27
abundance: few
CDR3nt: TGTGCCAGCAGTTTGACAGGTTCCTACGAGCAGTACTTC
CDR3aa: CASSLTGSYEQYF

d_gene: TRBD2
j_gene: TRBJ2-5
v_gene: TRBV2
abundance: -
CDR3nt: TGTGCCAGCAGCCGACTAGCGGGGGGGCTCGTTGAGACCCAGTACTTC
CDR3aa: CASSRLAGGLVETQYF

d_gene: -
j_gene: TRBJ2-7
v_gene: TRBV2
abundance: -
CDR3nt: TGTGCCAGCAGTGTTGAGCGTACTTCCTCCTACGAGCGGTACTTC
CDR3aa: CASSVERTSSYERYF

d_gene: TRBD1
j_gene: TRBJ1-1
v_gene: TRBV6-5
abundance: once
CDR3nt: TGTGCCAGCTCACGGGACAGGTTTAACACTGAAGCTTTCTTT
CDR3aa: CASSRDRFNTEAFF

d_gene: TRBD1
j_gene: TRBJ2-7
v_gene: TRBV5-1
abundance: -
CDR3nt: TGCGCCAGCAGCTTGGTTGTAGGGGGCCAGCAGTACTTC
CDR3aa: CASSLVVGGQQYF

d_gene: TRBD2
j_gene: TRBJ2-3
v_gene: TRBV9
abundance: -
CDR3nt: TGTGCCAGCAGCGTAGCGGCTAGCGGTTATTTCACAGATACGCAGTATTTT
CDR3aa: CASSVAASGYFTDTQYF

d_gene: -
j_gene: TRBJ2-7
v_gene: TRBV29-1
abundance: few
CDR3nt: TGCAGCGTCCAGGGGCTCCAAAGCTACGAGCAGTACTTC
CDR3aa: CSVQGLQSYEQYF

d_gene: -
j_gene: TRBJ2-3
v_gene: TRBV12-5
abundance: -
CDR3nt: TGTGCTAGTGGTTTGACGAGACTAGGACGAACAGATACGCAGTATTTT
CDR3aa: CASGLTRLGRTDTQYF

d_gene: -
j_gene: TRBJ1-2
v_gene: TRBV5-6
abundance: -
CDR3nt: TGTGCCAGCAGCTTGGAATTTACGGGGGGCTATGGCTACACCTTC
CDR3aa: CASSLEFTGGYGYTF

d_gene: TRBD2
j_gene: TRBJ2-7
v_gene: TRBV7-9
abundance: -
CDR3nt: TGTGCCAGCAGCCCTCGCCCTCTAGCGGAACTATACGAGCAGTACTTC
CDR3aa: CASSPRPLAELYEQYF

d_gene: -
j_gene: TRBJ2-7
v_gene: TRBV10-2
abundance: once
CDR3nt: TGCGCCAGCAGTGGTATCCTCAGAGCCCCGTCCTACGAGCAGTACTTC
CDR3aa: CASSGILRAPSYEQYF

d_gene: -
j_gene: TRBJ1-4
v_gene: TRBV6-6
abundance: once
CDR3nt: TGTGCCAGCAGCCTTACGTCGGGGAATGAAAAACTGTTTTTT
CDR3aa: CASSLTSGNEKLFF

d_gene: TRBD1
j_gene: TRBJ2-7
v_gene: TRBV28
abundance: -
CDR3nt: TGTGCCAGCAACCAAGTTCCGGGACAGGGACTGAAGTACTTC
CDR3aa: CASNQVPGQGLKYF

d_gene: -
j_gene: TRBJ2-2
v_gene: TRBV4-1
abundance: -
CDR3nt: TGCGCCAGCAGCCAAGATTTGGCAGCTACCGGGGAGCTGTTTTTT
CDR3aa: CASSQDLAATGELFF

d_gene: -
j_gene: TRBJ1-6
v_gene: TRBV27
abundance: -
CDR3nt: TGTGCCAGCAGTTTAGGGCCAGGGACGGAATCACCCCTCCACTTT
CDR3aa: CASSLGPGTESPLHF

d_gene: -
j_gene: TRBJ2-2
v_gene: TRBV7-3
abundance: -
CDR3nt: TGTGCCAGCAGCTATTGGGGGGTCGGCACCGGGGAGCTGTTTTTT
CDR3aa: CASSYWGVGTGELFF

d_gene: TRBD2
j_gene: TRBJ2-7
v_gene: TRBV4-2
abundance: once
CDR3nt: TGTGCCAGCAGCCGATCCCAAACTAGCGGGAGTTCCGAGCAGTACTTC
CDR3aa: CASSRSQTSGSSEQYF

d_gene: TRBD1
j_gene: TRBJ1-2
v_gene: TRBV14
abundance: -
CDR3nt: TGTGCCAGCAGCCCGCCGGGACAGGGGGCGCGGGGCTACACCTTC
CDR3aa: CASSPPGQGARGYTF

d_gene: -
j_gene: TRBJ2-4
v_gene: TRBV6-7
abundance: -
CDR3nt: TGTGCCGGACGGACTCCAATAGCCAAAAACATTCAGTACTTC
CDR3aa: CAGRTPIAKNIQYF